One and the same sample provided the 22 T cell receptor beta chains below, sequenced in a study of PD-1 blockade in classical Hodgkin lymphoma. TCRdb's table, derived via immunoSEQ multiplex PCR, lists solely in-frame clones and lacks some. The table includes 20,000 to 30,000 clones, 91% detected once. This sample's time point: newly diagnosed, previously untreated cHL patient sample. From thawed PBMCs, CD4+ T cells were purified using magnetic negative selection. Material for sequencing was CD4+ T cells from blood. The origin of the receptors is a human donor with classical Hodgkin lymphoma.

The rearrangement uses TRBV27 and TRBJ1-5; D may be TRBD1 (5 bases). Trimming removed 4 bases at V and 6 bases at J, with 13 bases between. The germline gives CDR1 MNHEY, CDR2 SMNVEV (reference sequence). The CDR3 covers 14 residues. CDR3 amino acids: CASSSRVRSQPQHF. The CDR3 DNA reads TGTGCCAGCAGTTCCAGGGTTCGCAGTCAGCCCCAGCATTTT.

The J gene is TRBJ2-1, the V gene TRBV6-5; 7 bases match TRBD1. CDR3 size: 15 residues. Germline CDR1 MNHEY, CDR2 SVGAGI. Unmatched junction bases numbered 9, after V lost 6 bases and J lost 4 bases. The CDR3 DNA reads as TGTGCCAGCAGACAGCCCGGGACAGCGTACAATGAGCAGTTCTTC. Protein product: CASRQPGTAYNEQFF.

The chain uses TRBV4-3 and TRBJ1-4; D gene uncertain. Germline V gene data show CDR1 as LGHNA and CDR2 as YSLEER. The CDR3 covers 16 residues. Trimming left V 0 bases short and J 6 bases short, with 14 bases between. Here the CDR3 DNA reads TGCGCCAGCAGCCAAGATCTGAGGAGGACGGATGAAAAACTGTTTTTT. Its protein product is CASSQDLRRTDEKLFF.

This chain connects TRBV10-2 to TRBJ1-5; no clear D gene. CDR3 length: 15 amino acids. The V gene lost 7 bases and the J gene lost 7 bases, with 20 bases spanning the gap. CDR1 and CDR2 from the germline V gene are WSHSY and SAAADI. The CDR3 DNA follows: TGCGCCAGCAATCCGGGAACCAATCCAGGACAGCCCCAGCATTTT. Translation: CASNPGTNPGQPQHF.

V usage is TRBV10-2 and J usage is TRBJ2-3; D may be TRBD2 (7 bases). The CDR3 spans 14 residues. Germline CDR1 is WSHSY and CDR2 is SAAADI. V lost 6 bases and J 1 base, leaving 11 bases between the germline ends. CDR3 bases: TGCGCCAGCAGAAGGGGGGGCGGCACAGATACGCAGTATTTT. Translated, it gives CASRRGGGTDTQYF.

The V call is TRBV7-9, the J call TRBJ2-6; D gene ambiguous. CDR1 and CDR2 (germline): SEHNR, FQNEAQ (reference sequence). V was shortened by 5 bases and J by 0 bases, with 11 bases between the two germline ends. The CDR3 sequence is 16 residues long. This CDR3 is CASSPETGSGANVLTF. Written as DNA, the CDR3 is TGTGCCAGCAGCCCCGAGACCGGCTCTGGGGCCAACGTCCTGACTTTC.

This clone was found once. The chain combines TRBV29-1 with TRBJ2-2, with TRBD1 matching over 7 bases. This CDR3 spans 15 amino acids. The J segment lost 4 bases and the V segment lost 6 bases, leaving 11 bases of the junction unmatched. Germline V gene lookup returns CDR1 SQVTM and CDR2 ANQGSEA. CDR3 nucleotide sequence: TGCAGCGTCACGACAGGGTGGCGGGTCACCGGGGAGCTGTTTTTT. Encoded protein: CSVTTGWRVTGELFF.

The J gene is TRBJ2-5, the V gene TRBV9, with 7 positions matching TRBD1. The CDR3 totals 15 residues. Trimming at V came to 0 bases and at J to 4 bases, leaving 6 bases not matched to a gene. Looked up from germline, CDR1 is SGDLS and CDR2 is YYNGEE. CDR3 DNA: TGTGCCAGCAGCGTAGGACAGGGTGGGGGAGAGACCCAGTACTTC. This encodes CASSVGQGGGETQYF.

This chain links TRBV28 with TRBJ2-7; D is possibly TRBD1 (5 bases). CDR1 and CDR2 from the germline V gene are MDHEN and SYDVKM. V was shortened by 2 bases and J by 2 bases, with 13 bases between the two germline ends. This CDR3 contains 15 residues. The CDR3 bases are TGTGCCAGCAGTTTACAGGGCAGGGAAACCTACGAGCAGTACTTC. It specifies CASSLQGRETYEQYF.

The V call is TRBV4-1, the J call TRBJ2-1, with 7 nucleotides matching TRBD2. This CDR3 is 17 amino acids long. Germline CDR1 reads MGHRA; CDR2 reads YSYEKL. V lost 1 base, J lost 3 bases, and 9 bases stayed unmatched. The CDR3 sequence is CASSQAARDYHYNEQFF. The CDR3 coding sequence is TGCGCCAGCAGCCAAGCTGCCCGGGACTACCACTACAATGAGCAGTTCTTC.

The chain couples TRBV4-1 to TRBJ1-1, with 8 bases lining up with TRBD1. Trimming at V came to 1 base and at J to 1 base, leaving 8 bases not matched to a gene. CDR3 size: 17 residues. The V gene's germline CDR1 is MGHRA and CDR2 YSYEKL. CDR3 residues: CASSQAPGGYQNTEAFF. DNA for the CDR3: TGCGCCAGCAGCCAAGCTCCAGGGGGCTACCAGAACACTGAAGCTTTCTTT.

The CDR3 protein is CASSFGRGWSDTQYF. In DNA form, the CDR3 reads TGTGCCAGCAGCTTCGGCAGGGGTTGGTCAGATACGCAGTATTTT. V gene TRBV7-2 combines with J gene TRBJ2-3, with D maybe TRBD1 (6 bases). Germline V gene data show CDR1 as SGHTA and CDR2 as FQGNSA. Between the trimmed V and J ends, which lost 3 bases and 4 bases, there was a span of 14 bases. The CDR3 runs to 15 residues.

This chain joins TRBV5-1 and TRBJ2-5; 8 positions agree with TRBD2. CDR3 size: 15 residues. Trimming cost V 0 bases and J 5 bases; bases outside gene matches: 6. Looked up from germline, CDR1 is SGHRS and CDR2 is YFSETQ. The CDR3 reads CASSLVVAGLETQYF. The CDR3, as DNA: TGCGCCAGCAGCTTGGTAGTAGCGGGGTTGGAGACCCAGTACTTC.

This chain connects TRBV19 to TRBJ1-5, with TRBD1 identical over 9 bases. V dropped 7 bases and J dropped 11; count of bases not matched to a gene: 27. Germline loops: CDR1 LNHDA, CDR2 SQIVND (reference sequence). The length of the CDR3 is 19 residues. CDR3 in amino acids: CASTHTIWDRVSSSAAQHF. The CDR3 DNA is TGTGCCAGTACTCACACAATCTGGGACAGGGTGAGCTCATCAGCGGCCCAGCATTTT. The full variable domain, completed using reference TRBV19 and TRBJ1-5, is DGGITQSPKYLFRKEGQNVTLSCEQNLNHDAMYWYRQDPGQGLRLIYYSQIVNDFQKGDIAEGYSVSREKKESFPLTVTSAQKNPTAFYLCASTHTIWDRVSSSAAQHFGDGTRLSIL.

The rearrangement joins TRBV4-1 to TRBJ2-2; D gene uncertain. V was pared by 0 bases and J by 4 bases, with 12 bases between. This CDR3 contains 16 residues. Germline lookup yields CDR1 MGHRA and CDR2 YSYEKL. CDR3 nucleotides: TGCGCCAGCAGCCAAGAAGTAAGGTTGTCCACCGGGGAGCTGTTTTTT. Translating it yields CASSQEVRLSTGELFF.

The chain employs TRBV19 and TRBJ1-1; D may be TRBD1 (5 bases). V was clipped by 5 bases and J by 3 bases, with 10 bases between them. This CDR3 has 13 residues. CDR1 is LNHDA and CDR2 is SQIVND in the germline V gene (reference sequence). The CDR3 loop reads CASSLAGYTEAFF. As DNA, the CDR3 is TGTGCCAGTAGTCTCGCAGGGTACACTGAAGCTTTCTTT. The full variable domain, in which reference TRBV19 and TRBJ1-1 provide the parts outside the CDR3, is DGGITQSPKYLFRKEGQNVTLSCEQNLNHDAMYWYRQDPGQGLRLIYYSQIVNDFQKGDIAEGYSVSREKKESFPLTVTSAQKNPTAFYLCASSLAGYTEAFFGQGTRLTVV.

This clone occurred once. This chain links TRBV4-1 with TRBJ1-2, with a possible D match to TRBD1 (5 bases). Trimming pared 1 base from V and 8 bases from J, leaving 11 bases between. This CDR3 comprises 13 residues. The germline CDR1 and CDR2 sequences are MGHRA and YSYEKL. CDR3 sequence reads: CASSQVLGTGYTF. As DNA, the CDR3 is TGCGCCAGCAGCCAAGTCCTGGGGACCGGCTACACCTTC.

This chain uses TRBV7-9 with TRBJ2-7; D is unclear. The CDR3 totals 12 residues. Germline loops: CDR1 SEHNR, CDR2 FQNEAQ (reference sequence). V lost 5 bases and J 3 bases, leaving 8 bases between the germline ends. The CDR3 here is CASSLRIYEQYF. The CDR3 region has the DNA TGTGCCAGCAGCCTAAGGATCTACGAGCAGTACTTC.

This clone was seen a handful of times. The chain joins TRBV28 to TRBJ1-5, with D perhaps TRBD1 (6 bases). The germline gives CDR1 MDHEN, CDR2 SYDVKM. The CDR3 covers 15 residues. The V and J ends lost 3 bases and 4 bases respectively, with 13 bases between them. The DNA for the CDR3 is TGTGCCAGCAGTTTGCTTCGGACAGTGAATCAGCCCCAGCATTTT. Its protein product is CASSLLRTVNQPQHF.

Only a few counts were recorded for this clone. The chain recombines TRBV10-3 with TRBJ1-1; D might be TRBD1 (5 bases). V was clipped by 2 bases and J by 1 base, with 8 bases between them. CDR3 length: 14 residues. The V gene's germline CDR1 is ENHRY and CDR2 SYGVKD. The CDR3 DNA sequence: TGTGCCATCAGTGAGACAAGGGGGAACACTGAAGCTTTCTTT. This translates into CAISETRGNTEAFF.

The chain combines TRBV20-1 with TRBJ1-2, with D maybe TRBD1 (6 bases). The CDR3 is 11 residues long. Germline CDR1 reads DFQATT; CDR2 reads SNEGSKA (reference sequence). V gave up 6 bases and J gave up 8 bases, with 13 bases separating them. As DNA, the CDR3 is TGCAGTGCCTGGGACATCCAAGGCTACACCTTC. Translation: CSAWDIQGYTF.

V gene TRBV7-2 combines with J gene TRBJ2-3, with D possibly TRBD1 on 6 matching bases. Trimming removed 9 bases at V and 6 bases at J, with 25 bases between. This CDR3 region has 16 residues. The germline CDR1 and CDR2 sequences are SGHTA and FQGNSA. CDR3 region: CARPRQQGSNFDTQYF. The CDR3 DNA reads as TGTGCCAGGCCACGTCAACAGGGTTCAAATTTCGATACGCAGTATTTT. The whole variable domain, filled in from reference TRBV7-2 and TRBJ2-3, reads GAGVSQSPSNKVTEKGKDVELRCDPISGHTALYWYRQSLGQGLEFLIYFQGNSAPDKSGLPSDRFSAERTGGSVSTLTIQRTQQEDSAVYLCARPRQQGSNFDTQYFGPGTRLTVL.